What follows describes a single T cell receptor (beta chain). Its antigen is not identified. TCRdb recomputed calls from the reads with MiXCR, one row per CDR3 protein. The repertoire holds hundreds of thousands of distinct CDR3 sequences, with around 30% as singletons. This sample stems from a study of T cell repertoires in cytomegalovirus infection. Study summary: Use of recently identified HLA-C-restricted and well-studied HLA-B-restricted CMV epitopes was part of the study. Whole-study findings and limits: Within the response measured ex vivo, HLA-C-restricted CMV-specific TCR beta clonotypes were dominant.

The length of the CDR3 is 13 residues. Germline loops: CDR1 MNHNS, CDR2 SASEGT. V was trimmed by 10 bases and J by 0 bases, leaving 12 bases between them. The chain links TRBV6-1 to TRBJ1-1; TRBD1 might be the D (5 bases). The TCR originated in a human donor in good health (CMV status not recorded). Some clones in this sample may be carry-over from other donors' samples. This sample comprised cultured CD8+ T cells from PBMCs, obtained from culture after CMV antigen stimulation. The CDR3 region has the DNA TGTGCCACGGGGGGAACGATGAACACTGAAGCTTTCTTT. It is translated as CATGGTMNTEAFF.